One and the same sample provided the 20 T cell receptor beta chains below, sequenced in a study of blood T cells in healthy people across ages. Alongside a J-beta primer mix, a sample-barcoded 5' primer served in a second PCR lasting about 6 to 12 cycles. TCRdb processed the 5' RACE reads anew with MiXCR; each CDR3 protein has one entry. Counted here are 550,000 to 750,000 distinct CDR3 sequences, 20% to 25% occurring once; the ten biggest clones make up roughly 3.6%. Sequences were obtained from blood. These receptors came from a man in his 70s in good health.

The V gene is TRBV5-1, the J gene TRBJ2-5; D is unclear. The CDR3 is made up of 14 amino acids. Germline CDR1 is SGHRS and CDR2 is YFSETQ. V gave up 8 bases and J gave up 5 bases, with 19 bases separating them. CDR3: CASSPLGLGETQYF. CDR3 DNA sequence: TGCGCCAGTTCGCCCTTGGGTCTCGGGGAGACCCAGTACTTC. Based on the CDR3 plus reference TRBV5-1 and TRBJ2-5, the full variable domain is KAGVTQTPRYLIKTRGQQVTLSCSPISGHRSVSWYQQTPGQGLQFLFEYFSETQRNKGNFPGRFSGRQFSNSRSEMNVSTLELGDSALYLCASSPLGLGETQYFGPGTRLLVL.

The rearrangement uses TRBV25-1 and TRBJ2-1; D uncertain. Near its end, the DNA agrees better with TRBJ2-7, so the J call may be wrong. CDR1 is MGHDK, CDR2 SYGVNS, per germline. The CDR3 totals 14 residues. CDR3 loop: CASSDPGQRYEQYF. CDR3 nucleotides: TGTGCCAGCAGTGACCCCGGTCAGCGCTACGAGCAGTACTTC.

This clonotype was detected ten times or more. The CDR3 spells CASSLALSSSYNEQFF. The CDR3 nucleotides read TGTGCCAGCAGCTTAGCGCTTTCTAGCTCCTACAATGAGCAGTTCTTC. The rearrangement links TRBV7-9 to TRBJ2-1, with D uncertain. Germline V gives CDR1 SEHNR, CDR2 FQNEAQ (reference sequence). Trimming took off 0 bases at V and 0 bases at J, with 9 bases between the two ends. The length of the CDR3 is 16 residues. The variable domain in full, completed from reference TRBV7-9 and TRBJ2-1, reads DTGVSQNPRHKITKRGQNVTFRCDPISEHNRLYWYRQTLGQGPEFLTYFQNEAQLEKSRLLSDRFSAERPKGSFSTLEIQRTEQGDSAMYLCASSLALSSSYNEQFFGPGTRLTVL.

This clonotype was found many times. The chain has TRBV7-3 and TRBJ2-1; 7 bases line up with TRBD1. The germline V gene has CDR1 SGHTA and CDR2 FQGTGA. The CDR3 length is 16 residues. The V gene end was trimmed by 2 bases and the J gene end by 5 bases; junction bases not matched to a gene: 9. The CDR3 spells CASSLSGGQVHNEQFF. CDR3 bases: TGTGCCAGCAGCTTATCAGGGGGACAAGTGCACAATGAGCAGTTCTTC.

The genes are TRBV14 and TRBJ2-5; the D is unclear. V was cut by 0 bases and J by 7 bases, with 6 bases left in between. Germline assignment: CDR1 SGHDN and CDR2 FVKESK. The CDR3 length is 12 residues. The CDR3: CASSQDSVTQYF. In nucleotides, the CDR3 is TGTGCCAGCAGCCAAGATTCCGTGACCCAGTACTTC.

This clonotype was seen only a few times. Sequence at one end of the junction differs from germline and may be a read error. The V gene is TRBV10-2, the J gene TRBJ2-5, with 8 bases aligning to TRBD1. Germline values: CDR1 WSHSY, CDR2 SAAADI. This CDR3 spans 13 amino acids. CDR3 sequence: CASSRDRKGFRFF. Written as DNA, the CDR3 is TGCGCCAGCAGCCGGGACAGGAAAGGGTTCAGGTTCTTC.

Only a few counts were recorded for this clonotype. The V gene is TRBV28, the J gene TRBJ2-7; D remains unclear. V lost 7 bases, J lost 6 bases, and 13 bases lay in between. This CDR3 is 12 amino acids long. In germline, CDR1 is MDHEN, CDR2 SYDVKM. Written as DNA, the CDR3 is TGTGCCAGCACTTCCTGGGGTCGCGAGCAGTACTTC. It specifies CASTSWGREQYF.

This clonotype was seen only a few times. The chain is built from TRBV11-2 and TRBJ2-5; possibly TRBD1 or TRBD2 for D (6 bases each). Germline V gene lookup returns CDR1 SGHAT and CDR2 FQNNGV. V was clipped by 5 bases and J by 4 bases, with 14 bases between them. This CDR3 has 14 amino acids. DNA of the CDR3: TGTGCCAGCAGCGCAGGGGACGGGGGAGAGACCCAGTACTTC. It yields the protein CASSAGDGGETQYF.

This clonotype was observed a few times. The J gene is TRBJ1-4, the V gene TRBV4-2; no definite D call. CDR1 and CDR2 from the germline V gene are LGHNA and YNFKEQ. Trimming removed 0 bases from V and 2 bases from J, with 16 bases in between. CDR3 length equals 18 residues. CDR3 nucleotide sequence: TGTGCCAGCAGCCAAGAGCCCCGGGTAGGGCTCACTAATGAAAAACTGTTTTTT. It is translated as CASSQEPRVGLTNEKLFF.

The chain links TRBV30 to TRBJ2-5; 9 bases are a match to TRBD2. TRBJ2-7 explains the end of the DNA better; the J call may be wrong. The CDR3 has 13 amino acids. Germline V gives CDR1 GTSNPN, CDR2 SVGIG (reference sequence). The CDR3 region is CAWSLAGTYEQYF. The CDR3 bases are TGTGCCTGGAGTCTAGCGGGAACCTACGAGCAGTACTTC.

This clonotype occurred a few times. Mismatch with germline at one junction end may stem from a read error. The chain couples TRBV7-7 to TRBJ2-5; 7 bases match TRBD2. Germline V gene sequence: CDR1 SSHAT, CDR2 FNYEAQ (reference sequence). The CDR3 is 16 residues long. The CDR3 protein is CASSLSPAGNGGTQYF. The CDR3 DNA follows: TGTGCTAGCAGCTTATCACCAGCGGGAAATGGGGGGACCCAGTACTTC. The full variable domain, in which reference TRBV7-7 and TRBJ2-5 provide the parts outside the CDR3, is GAGVSQSPRYKVTKRGQDVTLRCDPISSHATLYWYQQALGQGPEFLTYFNYEAQPDKSGLPSDRFSAERPEGSISTLTIQRTEQRDSAMYRCASSLSPAGNGGTQYFGPGTRLLVL.

This clonotype came up a few times. V and J are TRBV20-1 and TRBJ2-4, with 11 bases lining up with TRBD2. Germline CDR1 DFQATT, CDR2 SNEGSKA (reference sequence). The CDR3 has 15 residues. Losses at the gene ends were 4 bases for V and 2 bases for J; bases not matched to a gene: 4. The CDR3: CSAISGRGSKNIQYF. As DNA, the CDR3 is TGCAGTGCTATTAGCGGGAGGGGGTCCAAAAACATTCAGTACTTC.

This sequence joins TRBV15 and TRBJ2-3; no clear D gene. The CDR3 spans 14 residues. The V gene's germline CDR1 is LNHNV and CDR2 YYDKDF (reference sequence). The ends were cut back, 0 bases at V and 1 base at J, with 5 bases in the middle. DNA for the CDR3: TGTGCCACCAGCAGAGATCCGGGCACAGATACGCAGTATTTT. Translated: CATSRDPGTDTQYF.

J is TRBJ2-5 and V is TRBV29-1, with 11 positions matching TRBD2. The CDR3 runs to 15 residues. In germline, CDR1 is SQVTM, CDR2 ANQGSEA. The ends lost 1 base at V and 5 bases at J; junction bases unmatched: 6. CDR3 in DNA: TGCAGCGTTGAAGGAGTAGCGGGAGGGGTTGAGACCCAGTACTTC. Protein sequence: CSVEGVAGGVETQYF.

In its sample, this clonotype was seen a few times. The chain joins TRBV4-2 to TRBJ2-7, with 11 bases that match TRBD2. After removal of 1 base from V and 3 bases from J, the junction contained 2 bases not matched to a gene. The germline gives CDR1 LGHNA, CDR2 YNFKEQ. CDR3 size: 15 residues. CDR3 loop: CASSQATSGGYEQYF. In DNA form, the CDR3 reads TGTGCCAGCAGCCAAGCTACTAGCGGGGGCTACGAGCAGTACTTC.

The V gene is TRBV3-1, the J gene TRBJ2-1; D is uncertain. Trimming pared 6 bases from V and 0 bases from J, leaving 12 bases between. The germline gives CDR1 LGHDT, CDR2 YNNKEL (reference sequence). This CDR3 spans 15 amino acids. The CDR3 DNA reads TGTGCCAGCAGTCGACCACTAAGCTCCTACAATGAGCAGTTCTTC. Translating gives CASSRPLSSYNEQFF.

This chain links TRBV29-1 with TRBJ1-1; no reliable D call. Germline CDR1 is SQVTM and CDR2 is ANQGSEA. The CDR3 sequence is 13 residues long. V shed 3 bases and J shed 0 bases, with 8 bases lying between them. The CDR3 DNA sequence: TGCAGCGTTGATCGGCAGTTGAACACTGAAGCTTTCTTT. Translating it yields CSVDRQLNTEAFF.

This clonotype was seen only a few times. The rearrangement uses TRBV7-9 and TRBJ2-5; D is uncertain. The end of the DNA fits TRBJ2-7 better, so the J call may be wrong. This CDR3 region has 16 residues. Germline-derived CDR1 and CDR2 are SEHNR and FQNEAQ (reference sequence). Written as DNA, the CDR3 is TGTGCCAGCAGCTCGTCCTATCCCCCAACCCTGTACGAGCAGTACTTC. This codes for CASSSSYPPTLYEQYF.

The J gene is TRBJ2-5, the V gene TRBV20-1; 7 bases line up with TRBD2. There are 14 residues in the CDR3. In germline, CDR1 is DFQATT, CDR2 SNEGSKA (reference sequence). With 1 base clipped from V and 2 bases from J, the junction kept 4 bases outside the gene matches. For the CDR3, the DNA is TGCAGTGCTAGAGCGGGAGGTTGGCAAGAGACCCAGTACTTC. Protein: CSARAGGWQETQYF.

The chain recombines TRBV7-8 with TRBJ1-5, with 7 bases that match TRBD1. This CDR3 is 16 amino acids long. CDR1 is SGHVS, CDR2 FQNEAQ, per germline. V lost 5 bases, J lost 5 bases, and 12 bases stayed unmatched. Here the CDR3 reads CASSPAGRGTDQPQHF. The CDR3 DNA reads TGTGCCAGCAGCCCAGCTGGCAGGGGGACGGATCAGCCCCAGCATTTT.